What follows are 2 T cell receptor beta chains derived from one specimen sequenced in a study of blood T cell repertoires in COVID-19. Profiled with immunoSEQ multiplex PCR; TCRdb holds only in-frame clones, not every one. Among 60,000 to 75,000 clones listed, around 90% were seen once. Sample: peripheral blood. The receptors shown here come from a woman at least 80 years old with active COVID-19.

The chain recombines TRBV11-2 with TRBJ2-1; TRBD1 might be the D (5 bases). V was pared by 1 base and J by 5 bases, with 9 bases between. CDR3 length: 14 residues. CDR1 and CDR2 (germline): SGHAT, FQNNGV. The CDR3 region is CASSLGGRDNEQFF. The CDR3 region has the DNA TGTGCCAGCAGCTTAGGGGGCAGGGACAATGAGCAGTTCTTC.

The V call is TRBV4-1, the J call TRBJ2-7, with 8 bases identical to TRBD2. J was trimmed by 4 bases and V by 3 bases; bases with no gene match: 11. This CDR3 region has 16 residues. The germline V gene has CDR1 MGHRA and CDR2 YSYEKL. The CDR3 spells CASSHTGTRARYEQYF. The CDR3 coding sequence is TGCGCCAGCAGCCACACCGGGACTAGGGCCCGTTACGAGCAGTACTTC.